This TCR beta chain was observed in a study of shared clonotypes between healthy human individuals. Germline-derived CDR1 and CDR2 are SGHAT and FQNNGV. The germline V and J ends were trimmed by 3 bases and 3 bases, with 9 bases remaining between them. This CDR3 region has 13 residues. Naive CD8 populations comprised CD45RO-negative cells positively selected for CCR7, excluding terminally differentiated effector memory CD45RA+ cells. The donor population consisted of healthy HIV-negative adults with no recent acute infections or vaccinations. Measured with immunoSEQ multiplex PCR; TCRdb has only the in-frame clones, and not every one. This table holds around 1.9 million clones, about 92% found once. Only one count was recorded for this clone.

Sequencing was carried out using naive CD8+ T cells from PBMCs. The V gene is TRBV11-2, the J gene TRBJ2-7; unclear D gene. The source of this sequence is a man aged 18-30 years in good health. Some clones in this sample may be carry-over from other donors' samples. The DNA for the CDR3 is TGTGCCAGCAGCTTTACGAAGGACTACGAGCAGTACTTC. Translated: CASSFTKDYEQYF.